A selection of T cell receptor beta chains follows, all from one sample in a study of T cell changes during pregnancy in multiple sclerosis. TCRdb's table, derived via immunoSEQ multiplex PCR, lists solely in-frame clones and lacks some. The table records some 44,000 clones, roughly 90% of them present only once. The sequences come from CD4+ T cells from peripheral blood mononuclear cells, collected before pregnancy. These receptors all stem from a female donor with multiple sclerosis, enrolled in a pregnancy study. CDR3s include the opening cysteine and the closing phenylalanine or tryptophan. A D gene is named only where the DNA matches it firmly. Size is stated for part of the rows, as once, few or many counts, or as a class when the clone is expanded.

J: TRBJ1-2; V: TRBV7-9; size: .; D: .; CDR3: CASSLKGANYGYTF; DNA: TGTGCCAGCAGCTTAAAGGGGGCTAACTATGGCTACACCTTC
J: TRBJ2-1; V: TRBV20-1; size: .; D: .; CDR3: CSAEGGNEQFF; DNA: TGCAGTGCTGAGGGCGGGAATGAGCAGTTCTTC
J: TRBJ2-7; V: TRBV5-1; size: once; D: TRBD2; CDR3: CASSSKGLAGGGAYEQYF; DNA: TGCGCCAGCAGCTCGAAGGGGCTAGCGGGAGGGGGAGCCTACGAGCAGTACTTC
J: TRBJ2-1; V: TRBV5-4; size: .; D: .; CDR3: CASSLPDKGEFF; DNA: TGTGCCAGCAGCTTGCCAGACAAAGGGGAGTTCTTC
J: TRBJ1-1; V: TRBV2; size: .; D: .; CDR3: CASSELGAGLNTEAFF; DNA: TGTGCCAGCAGTGAATTAGGAGCAGGGCTGAACACTGAAGCTTTCTTT
J: TRBJ2-2; V: TRBV9; size: .; D: .; CDR3: CASSVAGNTGELFF; DNA: TGTGCCAGCAGCGTAGCGGGGAACACCGGGGAGCTGTTTTTT
J: TRBJ2-2; V: TRBV19; size: once; D: .; CDR3: CASTPGAANTGELFF; DNA: TGTGCCAGTACCCCAGGGGCAGCGAACACCGGGGAGCTGTTTTTT
J: TRBJ1-5; V: TRBV7-8; size: .; D: TRBD1; CDR3: CASSLGGGSNQPQHF; DNA: TGTGCCAGCAGCTTAGGAGGGGGCAGCAATCAGCCCCAGCATTTT
J: TRBJ2-7; V: TRBV7-9; size: .; D: .; CDR3: CASSFVIGRYSYEQYF; DNA: TGTGCCAGCAGCTTCGTTATCGGCAGGTACTCCTACGAGCAGTACTTC
J: TRBJ2-5; V: TRBV2; size: .; D: .; CDR3: CASSVKETQYF; DNA: TGTGCCAGCAGTGTTAAAGAGACCCAGTACTTC
J: TRBJ2-2; V: TRBV19; size: .; D: .; CDR3: CASSIGWGQLTGELFF; DNA: TGTGCCAGTAGTATTGGTTGGGGCCAATTAACCGGGGAGCTGTTTTTT
J: TRBJ1-6; V: TRBV4-2; size: .; D: .; CDR3: CASSQDRQGIYSPLHF; DNA: TGTGCCAGCAGCCAAGATCGTCAGGGCATCTACTCACCCCTCCACTTT
J: TRBJ1-5; V: TRBV18; size: .; D: TRBD1; CDR3: CASSGQGYQPQHF; DNA: TGTGCCAGCTCAGGACAGGGCTACCAGCCCCAGCATTTT
J: TRBJ1-3; V: TRBV5-1; size: once; D: .; CDR3: CASSFGQLTGNTIYF; DNA: TGCGCCAGCAGCTTTGGACAGTTAACTGGAAACACCATATATTTT
J: TRBJ2-3; V: TRBV19; size: .; D: TRBD2; CDR3: CASRIAGGSTDTQYF; DNA: TGTGCCAGTAGAATAGCGGGGGGAAGCACAGATACGCAGTATTTT